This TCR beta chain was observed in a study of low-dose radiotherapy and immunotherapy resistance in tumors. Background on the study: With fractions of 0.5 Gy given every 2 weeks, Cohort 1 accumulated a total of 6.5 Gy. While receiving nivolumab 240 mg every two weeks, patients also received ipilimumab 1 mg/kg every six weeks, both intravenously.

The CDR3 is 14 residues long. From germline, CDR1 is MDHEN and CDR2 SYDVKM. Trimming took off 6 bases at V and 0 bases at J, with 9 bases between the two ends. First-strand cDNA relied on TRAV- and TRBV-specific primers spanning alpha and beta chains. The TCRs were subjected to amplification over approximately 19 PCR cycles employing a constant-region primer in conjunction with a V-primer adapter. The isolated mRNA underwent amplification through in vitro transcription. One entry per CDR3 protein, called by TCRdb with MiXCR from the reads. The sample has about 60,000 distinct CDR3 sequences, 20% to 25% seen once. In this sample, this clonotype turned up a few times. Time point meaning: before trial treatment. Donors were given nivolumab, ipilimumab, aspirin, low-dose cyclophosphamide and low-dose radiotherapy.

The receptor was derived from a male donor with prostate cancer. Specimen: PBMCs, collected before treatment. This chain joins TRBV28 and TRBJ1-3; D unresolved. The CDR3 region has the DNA TGTGCCAGCAGCGGGAGAGGCTCTGGAAACACCATATATTTT. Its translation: CASSGRGSGNTIYF.